This entry describes one T cell receptor (beta chain). Assay: immunoSEQ multiplex PCR; the TCRdb copy retains only in-frame clones and omits some. This sample has roughly 150,000 clones, with 89% found just once. This sample was taken from a study of control samples from healthy donors and cancer patients. The CDR3 length is 16 residues. Between the trimmed V and J ends, which lost 3 bases and 0 bases, there was a span of 9 bases. Germline CDR1 LNHDA, CDR2 SQIVND (reference sequence). The chain links TRBV19 to TRBJ1-6; a weak D match, TRBD1 (6 bases). The TCR originated in a man aged 25-45 years in good health. The source material was blood. The CDR3 bases are TGTGCCAGTAGTATCCAGGGGAGCTCCTATAATTCACCCCTCCACTTT. Protein product: CASSIQGSSYNSPLHF.